This T cell receptor beta chain was sequenced during a study of shared clonotypes between healthy human individuals. The method was immunoSEQ multiplex PCR; TCRdb's version includes in-frame clones alone and lacks a portion of them. The sample consists of 450,000 to 600,000 clones, about four fifths of them appearing once. The TCR was taken from a woman in her forties in good health. Some clones in this sample may be carry-over from other donors' samples. Material: PBMCs.

CDR3 DNA sequence: TGTGCCAGCAGCTTTCGACTAGCGGGAGGGCCAAGCACCGGGGAGCTGTTTTTT. Its translation is CASSFRLAGGPSTGELFF. The chain joins TRBV7-2 to TRBJ2-2; 14 nucleotides agree with TRBD2. Germline V CDR1 and CDR2: SGHTA, FQGNSA. The CDR3 is 18 residues long. V shed 3 bases, J shed 4 bases, and the junction held 7 bases outside the gene matches.